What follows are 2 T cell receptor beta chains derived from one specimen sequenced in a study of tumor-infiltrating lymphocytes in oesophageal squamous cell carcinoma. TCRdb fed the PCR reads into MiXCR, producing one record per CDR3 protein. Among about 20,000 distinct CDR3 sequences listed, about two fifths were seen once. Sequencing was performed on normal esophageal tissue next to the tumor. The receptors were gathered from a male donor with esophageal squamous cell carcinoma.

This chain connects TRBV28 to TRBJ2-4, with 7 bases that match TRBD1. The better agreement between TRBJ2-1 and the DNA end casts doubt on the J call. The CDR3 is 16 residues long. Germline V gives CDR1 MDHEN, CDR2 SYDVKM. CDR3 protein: CASSSPGQSRPYEQFF. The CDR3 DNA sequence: TGTGCCAGCAGTTCTCCGGGACAGTCCCGTCCCTACGAGCAGTTCTTC.

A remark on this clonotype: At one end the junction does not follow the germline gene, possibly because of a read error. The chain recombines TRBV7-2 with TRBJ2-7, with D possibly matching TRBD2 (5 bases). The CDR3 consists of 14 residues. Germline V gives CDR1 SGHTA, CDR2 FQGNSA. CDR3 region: CANSLRAVTYEQYF. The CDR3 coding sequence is TGTGCCAACAGCTTGAGGGCAGTGACCTACGAGCAGTACTTC.